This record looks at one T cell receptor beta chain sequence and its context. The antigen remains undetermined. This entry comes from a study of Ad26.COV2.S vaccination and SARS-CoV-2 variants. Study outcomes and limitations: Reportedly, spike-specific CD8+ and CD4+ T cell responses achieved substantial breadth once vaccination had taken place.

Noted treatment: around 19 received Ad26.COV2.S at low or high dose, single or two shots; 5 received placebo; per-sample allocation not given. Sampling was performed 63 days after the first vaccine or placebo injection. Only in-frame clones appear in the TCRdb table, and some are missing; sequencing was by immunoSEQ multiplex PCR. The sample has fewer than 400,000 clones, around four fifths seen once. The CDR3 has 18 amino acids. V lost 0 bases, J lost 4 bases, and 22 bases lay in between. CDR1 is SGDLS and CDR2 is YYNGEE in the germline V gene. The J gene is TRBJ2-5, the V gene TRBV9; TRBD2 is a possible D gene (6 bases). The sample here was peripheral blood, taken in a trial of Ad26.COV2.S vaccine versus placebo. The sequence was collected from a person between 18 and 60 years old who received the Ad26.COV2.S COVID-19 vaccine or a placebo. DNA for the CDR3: TGTGCCAGCAGCGTAGGGGTCAACGGGGGACCCAGGAGAGAGACCCAGTACTTC. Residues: CASSVGVNGGPRRETQYF.